This TCR beta chain was retrieved from a study of Tregs in tolerant kidney transplant recipients (dated by TCRdb to between 2017 and 2020). A note on the overall study: The study applied TCRbeta sequencing to find donor-specific regulatory T cells before combined kidney and bone marrow transplantation and then followed those same cells after transplant.

Related donors were used in the transplants with nonmyeloablative bone marrow transplantation, and mixed chimerism was transient in the human trials. Thawed PBMCs were FACS-sorted into unstimulated Tregs (CD4+CD25+CD127-), CD4+ non-Tregs (CD4+CD25-), CD4 cells and CD8 cells. The patients were several recipients of combined kidney and bone marrow transplants from the ITN036ST trial, and samples were available only from these trial subjects. Healthy control blood was processed by Ficoll density gradient to PBMCs and cryopreserved; patient PBMCs were collected before and after transplant. Beyond this particular receptor, the publication reports: Biological reproducibility was not directly addressed, though technical replication error appeared minimal. The most biologically relevant and donor-specific TCRbeta repertoire appeared to be identified by expanding Tregs with activated donor B cells. Because the study included only a small number of patients, the results must be confirmed in larger populations and under other immunosuppression protocols. In tolerant patients, the expansion of donor-specific Tregs was greater than global Treg expansion, suggesting that the expansion was antigen-driven rather than nonspecific. PCR primers changed over time for some patients, so nucleotide-level comparison across those patients' samples was not possible.

For TCRbeta CDR3 sequencing, genomic DNA was extracted from sorted cells using the QIAGEN DNeasy Blood and Tissue Kit. High-throughput TCRbeta CDR3 sequencing was carried out commercially through immunoSEQ, with PCR amplification with bias correction and internal controls included. In the original analysis: Unique productive TCRbeta sequences were defined by CDR3 nucleotide sequence where primers matched, otherwise by CDR3 amino acid sequence with Vbeta and Jbeta genes. To correct sorting error, sequences shared between sorted populations at a frequency ratio of 2:1 or less were removed; the rest were assigned to the higher population. A sequence counted as donor-reactive if, in CFSE-low cells, the sequence had a frequency of at least 0.01% and was expanded at least 5-fold compared with unstimulated cells. Jensen-Shannon divergence, calculated on the top 100 TCRbeta sequences ranked by frequency, was used to quantify repertoire divergence. For samples with multiple sequencing runs, sorting error was corrected separately for each run before the runs were pooled. In its TCRdb copy, this immuneACCESS table keeps in-frame sequences only and misses some clones. Where compared with another copy, unresolved V genes explain less than half of these, and the others have no known cause. The DNA was the basis for D and trimming; V, J and clone size are from that table. This sample lists 45,000 or so clones; around nine tenths were detected once. 15% to 17% of the sample rests with the top ten.

A note on this clone: Its antigen is unknown. No base quality information exists; no much larger clone differs at one position.

This clonotype was sampled from a human patient who received a combined kidney and bone marrow transplant. After a transplant, not all T cells may be the patient's own; some may come from the graft donor. The material was CD8+ T cells from blood (PBMCs), obtained 12 months after the transplant.

Read as DNA, the sequence is TGTGCCAGCAGTCCCCTCCTGATGCGGGGCGCGCAAGAGACCCAGTACTTC. Its protein product is CASSPLLMRGAQETQYF. The V and J genes are TRBV27 and TRBJ2-5, with TRBD2 as a weak D call on 6 bases. The CDR3, from cysteine to phenylalanine, totals 17 residues. Only the CDR3 DNA is retained, 51 bases long and in frame from the first base. The germline ends are 21 bases apart after V is trimmed by 5 bases and J by 2 bases. The germline V gene encodes CDR1 MNHEY and CDR2 SMNVEV (reference sequence).